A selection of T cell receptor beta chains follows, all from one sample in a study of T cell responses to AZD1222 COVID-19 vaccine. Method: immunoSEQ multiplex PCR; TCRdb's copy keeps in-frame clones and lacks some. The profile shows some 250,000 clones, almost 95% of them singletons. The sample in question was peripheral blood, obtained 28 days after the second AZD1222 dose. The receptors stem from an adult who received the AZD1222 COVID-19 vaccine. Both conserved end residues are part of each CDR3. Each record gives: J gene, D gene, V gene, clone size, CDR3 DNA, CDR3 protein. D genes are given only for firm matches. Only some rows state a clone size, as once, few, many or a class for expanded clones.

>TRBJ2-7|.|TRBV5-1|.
TGCGCCAGCAGCTTGGTCCCGGGGGCTTCTTACGAGCAGTACTTC
CASSLVPGASYEQYF
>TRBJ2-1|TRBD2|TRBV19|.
TGTGCCAGTAGTATAACTAGCGGGAGAGTCAATGAGCAGTTCTTC
CASSITSGRVNEQFF
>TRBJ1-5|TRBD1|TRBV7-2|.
TGTGCCAGCAGCTCACGACAGGGAGATCAGCCCCAGCATTTT
CASSSRQGDQPQHF
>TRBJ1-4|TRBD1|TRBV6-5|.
TGTGCCAGCTTAACAGGGGGCGATGAAAAACTGTTTTTT
CASLTGGDEKLFF
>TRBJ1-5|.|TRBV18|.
TGTGCCAGCTCACCATTCAGGGAGAGCAATCAGCCCCAGCATTTT
CASSPFRESNQPQHF
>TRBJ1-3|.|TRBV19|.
TGTGCCAGTAGTGACACGGGGAGCTCTGGAAACACCATATATTTT
CASSDTGSSGNTIYF
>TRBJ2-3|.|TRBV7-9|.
TGTGCCAGCACCTCCGGGGGCTTAACGGCTCGGACCACAGATACGCAGTATTTT
CASTSGGLTARTTDTQYF
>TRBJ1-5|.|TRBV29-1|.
TGCAGCGTTGTAAACAGCGGCCAGCCCCAGCATTTT
CSVVNSGQPQHF
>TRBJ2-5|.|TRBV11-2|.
TGTGCCAGCAGCACATTACATAAGGGGTACCAAGAGACCCAGTACTTC
CASSTLHKGYQETQYF
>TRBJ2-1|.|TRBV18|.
TGTGCCAGCTCACCAAGGAGTGAAAATGAGCAGTTCTTC
CASSPRSENEQFF
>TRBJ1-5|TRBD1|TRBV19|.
TGTGCCAGTAGTACAACAGGGGTCTTTCAGCCCCAGCATTTT
CASSTTGVFQPQHF
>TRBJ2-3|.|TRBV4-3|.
TGCGCCAGCAGCCCCCGGCAGGGAGATACGCAGTATTTT
CASSPRQGDTQYF
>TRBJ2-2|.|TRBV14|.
TGTGCCAGCAGCCCAAGAATCGGGGGGCCCACCGGGGAGCTGTTTTTT
CASSPRIGGPTGELFF
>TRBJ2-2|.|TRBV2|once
TGTGCCAGCAGTGGTGGCCGATATCCCGGGGAGCTGTTTTTT
CASSGGRYPGELFF
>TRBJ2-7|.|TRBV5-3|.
TGTGCCAGAAACGAGGTACCCGAGCAGTACTTC
CARNEVPEQYF
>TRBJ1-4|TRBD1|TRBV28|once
TGTGCCAGCAGTCTCCCCCCCACAGGGGGGTTACTGTTTTTT
CASSLPPTGGLLFF
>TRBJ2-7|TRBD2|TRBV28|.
TGTGCCAGCACCTCTAGCGGAAGAGAGAGCTACGAGCAGTACTTC
CASTSSGRESYEQYF
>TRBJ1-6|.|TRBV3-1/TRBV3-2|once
TGTGCCAGCAGCCAAGATTATATGGGGGGCTCGTGGTCACCCCTCCACTTT
CASSQDYMGGSWSPLHF